A single sample gave rise to the 8 T cell receptor beta chains below, sequenced in a study of blood T cell repertoires in COVID-19. TCRdb's copy holds only in-frame clones and misses some; the assay was immunoSEQ multiplex PCR. The profile shows over 60,000 clones, more than 75% of them singletons. Sequencing was done on a sample of peripheral blood. The receptors derive from a woman over 75 with acute or convalescent COVID-19.

Here the CDR3 reads CASSSGTGPLDTQYF. In DNA form, the CDR3 reads TGCGCCAGCAGCTCAGGGACAGGCCCATTGGATACGCAGTATTTT. The rearrangement links TRBV5-1 to TRBJ2-3, with TRBD1 matching over 8 bases. The CDR3 extends over 15 amino acids. The V segment lost 3 bases and the J segment 6 bases; nucleotides outside the gene matches: 9. The germline V gene encodes CDR1 SGHRS and CDR2 YFSETQ.

In nucleotides, the CDR3 is TGTGCCAGCAGTTACTCCGTGGGGGCGGCCGGAAACACCATATATTTT. It encodes CASSYSVGAAGNTIYF. The rearrangement joins TRBV6-6 to TRBJ1-3, with D perhaps matching TRBD1 (6 bases). Germline V gene sequence: CDR1 MNHNY, CDR2 SVGAGI (reference sequence). The V gene lost 0 bases and the J gene lost 4 bases, with 13 bases spanning the gap. The CDR3 is 16 amino acids.

This clone was detected once. V gene TRBV2 combines with J gene TRBJ1-5; 8 positions match TRBD1. The CDR3 runs 15 residues. The J segment lost 7 bases and the V segment lost 6 bases, leaving 11 bases of the junction unmatched. The germline V gene has CDR1 SNHLY and CDR2 FYNNEI. The CDR3 coding sequence is TGTGCCAGCAGGACAAACCAGGGGGCTAAGCAGCCCCAGCATTTT. It encodes CASRTNQGAKQPQHF.

A few counts support this clone. This chain uses TRBV29-1 with TRBJ1-2; D is undetermined. Trimming removed 6 bases from V and 6 bases from J, with 17 bases in between. This CDR3 contains 13 residues. Germline values: CDR1 SQVTM, CDR2 ANQGSEA. The CDR3: CSVQTRRENGYTF. The CDR3, as DNA: TGCAGCGTACAGACACGCCGGGAGAATGGCTACACCTTC.

Only one count was recorded for this clone. The junction differs from germline at one of its ends, possibly a read error. The chain links TRBV7-9 to TRBJ2-7; 8 nucleotides match TRBD2. This CDR3 is 14 amino acids long. The germline V gene has CDR1 SEHNR and CDR2 FQNEAQ (reference sequence). CDR3 sequence (DNA): TGTGCCAGCAGTTTAGGCGCGGGGGGACACGAGCAGTACTTC. It specifies CASSLGAGGHEQYF.

This clone was seen only once. The DNA is left out, because the CDR3 cannot be placed on it with certainty; the CDR3 is given as TCRdb lists it. The chain recombines TRBV6-5 with TRBJ1-3. From its first to its last residue, the CDR3 has 15 amino acids. Germline values: CDR1 MNHEY, CDR2 SVGAGI. The CDR3: CASSTSGLSGNTIYF.

This clone was found once. This sequence joins TRBV11-2 and TRBJ1-3; D is ambiguous. CDR1 is SGHAT and CDR2 is FQNNGV in the germline V gene. V was trimmed by 7 bases and J by 3 bases, leaving 4 bases between them. The length of the CDR3 is 11 residues. The CDR3 sequence: CASTIGNTIYF. The CDR3, as DNA: TGTGCCAGCACCATTGGAAACACCATATATTTT.

J is TRBJ1-1 and V is TRBV28; 10 nucleotides agree with TRBD1. The CDR3 totals 14 residues. Germline trimming cut 8 bases from V and 4 bases from J; bases unmatched to any gene: 7. Looked up from germline, CDR1 is MDHEN and CDR2 is SYDVKM. The CDR3 DNA follows: TGTGCCAGCCAATTGACAGGGGGCCTCACTGAAGCTTTCTTT. This sequence encodes CASQLTGGLTEAFF.